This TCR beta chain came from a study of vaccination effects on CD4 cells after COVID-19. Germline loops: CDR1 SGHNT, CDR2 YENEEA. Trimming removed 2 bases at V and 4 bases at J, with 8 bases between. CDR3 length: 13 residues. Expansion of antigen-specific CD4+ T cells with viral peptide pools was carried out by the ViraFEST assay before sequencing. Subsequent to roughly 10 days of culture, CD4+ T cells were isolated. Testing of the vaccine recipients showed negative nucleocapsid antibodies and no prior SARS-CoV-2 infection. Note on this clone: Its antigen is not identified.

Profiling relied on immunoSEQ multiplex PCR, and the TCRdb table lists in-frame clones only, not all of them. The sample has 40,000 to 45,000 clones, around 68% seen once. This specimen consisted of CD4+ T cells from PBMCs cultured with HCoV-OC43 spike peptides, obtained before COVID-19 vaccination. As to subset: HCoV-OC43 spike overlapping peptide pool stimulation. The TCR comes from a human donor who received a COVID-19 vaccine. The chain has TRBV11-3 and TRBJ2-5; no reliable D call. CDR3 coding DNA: TGTGCCAGCAGCTTAAACTTGAGAGAGACCCAGTACTTC. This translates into CASSLNLRETQYF.